The 30 T cell receptor beta chains below come from one sample, sequenced in a study of Graves' ophthalmopathy and Graves' hyperthyroidism. RNA transcripts served as template for amplifying TCR beta CDR3 sequences. The authors performed first-round RT-PCR with HTBI primers and then a second-round multiplex PCR. MiXCR was run by TCRdb on the multiplex PCR reads, yielding one entry per CDR3 protein. The top ten hold around 10% of the sample, which has some 1.1 million distinct CDR3 sequences, about 35% seen once. The sequencing input was peripheral blood or thyroid tissue (not recorded which). The receptors shown here come from an adult man with Graves' hyperthyroidism.

In its sample, this clonotype was seen a few times. CDR3 sequence: CASSPPPRRQPQHF. The CDR3 nucleotides are TGTGCCAGCAGCCCCCCCCCGAGGAGGCAGCCCCAGCATTTT. The rearrangement uses TRBV7-3 and TRBJ1-5, with no clear D. This CDR3 is 14 amino acids long. The germline V gene has CDR1 SGHTA and CDR2 FQGTGA. The V and J ends lost 5 bases and 7 bases respectively, with 15 bases between them.

In the case of this clonotype: A single base separates this from a much larger clone, so it may be a read error. The chain couples TRBV11-2 to TRBJ2-5; 10 bases agree with TRBD2. V shed 1 base and J 5 bases; nucleotides not matched to a gene: 4. CDR3 length: 15 amino acids. Looked up from germline, CDR1 is SGHAT and CDR2 is FQNNGV. The CDR3 sequence: CASSLVGLAAETQYF. The CDR3 region has the DNA TGTGCCAGCAGCTTAGTCGGACTAGCGGCGGAGACCCAGTACTTC.

Only one count was recorded for this clonotype. This chain links TRBV15 with TRBJ2-2, with TRBD2 matching over 7 bases. The CDR3 covers 14 residues. Germline CDR1 is LNHNV and CDR2 is YYDKDF (reference sequence). The junction had 1 base not matched to a gene; V was cut back by 5 bases and J by 1 base. The CDR3 bases are TGTGCCACCAGCGGCGGGGGGAACACCGGGGAGCTGTTTTTT. This sequence encodes CATSGGGNTGELFF. Complete variable domain (other parts from reference TRBV15 and TRBJ2-2): DAMVIQNPRYQVTQFGKPVTLSCSQTLNHNVMYWYQQKSSQAPKLLFHYYDKDFNNEADTPDNFQSRRPNTSFCFLDIRSPGLGDTAMYLCATSGGGNTGELFFGEGSRLTVL.

This clonotype has ten or more counts. The J gene is TRBJ2-2, the V gene TRBV20-1, with D unresolved. V dropped 2 bases and J dropped 2 bases, with 6 bases sitting between them. Germline CDR1 DFQATT, CDR2 SNEGSKA (reference sequence). The CDR3 extends over 13 amino acids. The CDR3 DNA reads TGCAGTGCTAGACGCCTTAACACCGGGGAGCTGTTTTTT. This gives the protein CSARRLNTGELFF.

With regard to this clonotype: The conserved final phenylalanine or tryptophan is absent from the CDR3, which likely points to a read error. It is unclear where the CDR3 begins or ends on the DNA, so no DNA is shown, and the CDR3 is as TCRdb lists it. The chain employs TRBV12-3 or TRBV12-4 and TRBJ2-6. The CDR3 length is 10 residues, termini included. The CDR3 loop reads CASSGIGRTS.

This clonotype was found many times. This chain uses TRBV7-9 with TRBJ1-5; D unclear. V was trimmed by 3 bases and J by 5 bases, leaving 8 bases between them. Germline V lookup: CDR1 SEHNR, CDR2 FQNEAQ (reference sequence). The CDR3 spans 13 residues. The CDR3 nucleotides read TGTGCCAGCAGCTTCAACAGCGATCAGCCCCAGCATTTT. Translating it yields CASSFNSDQPQHF.

This clonotype was counted at least ten times. The rearrangement joins TRBV7-2 to TRBJ1-6; D gene ambiguous. Trimming left V 4 bases short and J 10 bases short, with 14 bases between. The CDR3 has 14 residues. Germline CDR1 reads SGHTA; CDR2 reads FQGNSA. The CDR3 sequence: CASSSGPLLSPLHF. CDR3 nucleotide sequence: TGTGCCAGCAGCTCCGGACCCTTGCTGTCACCCCTCCACTTT.

V usage is TRBV9 and J usage is TRBJ2-7; 10 bases match TRBD2. Trimming cost V 4 bases and J 2 bases; bases outside gene matches: 6. The CDR3 covers 15 residues. Germline CDR1 reads SGDLS; CDR2 reads YYNGEE. This CDR3 reads CASSRLAGETYEQYF. For the CDR3, the DNA is TGTGCCAGCAGCCGGCTAGCGGGGGAAACCTACGAGCAGTACTTC.

The chain uses TRBV25-1 and TRBJ1-6, with no clear D. V lost 4 bases to trimming and J lost 7 bases, with 11 bases between them. This CDR3 spans 14 amino acids. From germline, CDR1 is MGHDK and CDR2 SYGVNS. Written as DNA, the CDR3 is TGTGCCAGCAGTGCTAGGGCCGACAATTCACCCCTCCACTTT. Translated: CASSARADNSPLHF.

Concerning this clonotype: At one end, the junction sequence differs from germline, possibly due to a read error. The V and J genes are TRBV10-3 and TRBJ2-5, with D unresolved. CDR1 and CDR2 (germline): ENHRY, SYGVKD. This CDR3 contains 16 residues. The CDR3 region has the DNA TGTGCCAGCAGTTTATCGTCCAGGACGGCCCCAGAGACCCAGTACTTC. Translation: CASSLSSRTAPETQYF.

Of note for this clonotype: This may stem from a read error, because a much larger clone lies one nucleotide away. Since the CDR3 does not end with the conserved phenylalanine or tryptophan, this likely comes from a read error. CDR3 DNA: TGCAGTGCTACTACCGGGACTAGCGGCCAAGAGACCCAGTACTAC. Protein product: CSATTGTSGQETQYY. The rearrangement links TRBV20-1 to TRBJ2-5; 11 bases agree with TRBD2. The J segment lost 1 base and the V segment lost 4 bases, leaving 5 bases of the junction unmatched. CDR3 length equals 15 residues. CDR1 and CDR2 from the germline V gene are DFQATT and SNEGSKA (reference sequence).

This clonotype appeared a few times. V usage is TRBV5-1 and J usage is TRBJ2-5; 7 bases match TRBD2. The V gene's germline CDR1 is SGHRS and CDR2 YFSETQ. This CDR3 is 15 amino acids long. V shed 4 bases and J 2 bases; nucleotides not matched to a gene: 8. In DNA, the CDR3 is TGCGCCAGCAGCGTAGGAGCGGGACGGCAAGAGACCCAGTACTTC. Translating gives CASSVGAGRQETQYF. The full variable domain, completed using reference TRBV5-1 and TRBJ2-5, is KAGVTQTPRYLIKTRGQQVTLSCSPISGHRSVSWYQQTPGQGLQFLFEYFSETQRNKGNFPGRFSGRQFSNSRSEMNVSTLELGDSALYLCASSVGAGRQETQYFGPGTRLLVL.

This clonotype appeared many times. This rearrangement joins TRBV5-1 to TRBJ2-2; no clear D. This CDR3 spans 12 amino acids. V dropped 5 bases and J dropped 5 bases, with 7 bases sitting between them. CDR1 and CDR2 (germline): SGHRS, YFSETQ. CDR3 nucleotide sequence: TGCGCCAGCAGACTGGGAACCGGGGAGCTGTTTTTT. It encodes CASRLGTGELFF.

This clonotype was observed at least ten times. This chain joins TRBV10-2 and TRBJ1-6; 7 positions match TRBD1. This CDR3 has 15 residues. The ends lost 2 bases at V and 8 bases at J; junction bases unmatched: 6. The V gene's germline CDR1 is WSHSY and CDR2 SAAADI. For the CDR3, the DNA is TGCGCCAGCAGTGAGGGCAGGGGGAGGTATTCACCCCTCCACTTT. Its protein product is CASSEGRGRYSPLHF.

The chain links TRBV2 to TRBJ1-2, with D uncertain. The CDR3 spans 16 residues. Trimming stripped 7 bases from V and 2 bases from J, with 20 bases between. The germline V gene encodes CDR1 SNHLY and CDR2 FYNNEI. DNA for the CDR3: TGTGCCAGCAACGCAAGGACGGGGATTAGGAACTATGGCTACACCTTC. Protein product: CASNARTGIRNYGYTF.

In regard to this clonotype: The junction does not match germline at one end; this may be a read error. This sequence joins TRBV10-2 and TRBJ1-1, with TRBD1 as a possible D gene (6 bases). Germline V gene lookup returns CDR1 WSHSY and CDR2 SAAADI. CDR3 size: 14 residues. CDR3 loop: CSSSETGTNTEAFF. The CDR3 nucleotides read TGCTCCAGCAGTGAGACAGGTACGAACACTGAAGCTTTCTTT.

This clonotype has more than one count but fewer than ten. The V gene is TRBV6-6, the J gene TRBJ2-7; D remains ambiguous. Per germline, CDR1 MNHNY and CDR2 SVGAGI (reference sequence). The V end was cut by 3 bases, the J end by 2 bases, with 14 bases between. This CDR3 spans 15 amino acids. The CDR3 DNA is TGTGCCAGCAGTTATTTGGCGCAAAGGGCCTACGAGCAGTACTTC. Its translation: CASSYLAQRAYEQYF.

The chain combines TRBV12-3 or TRBV12-4 with TRBJ1-2; no clear D. The CDR3 spans 15 residues. V gave up 3 bases and J gave up 3 bases, with 14 bases separating them. CDR3: CASSFGERADYGYTF. CDR3 coding DNA: TGTGCCAGCAGTTTTGGCGAACGGGCTGACTATGGCTACACCTTC.

This clonotype came up many times. The V gene is TRBV20-1, the J gene TRBJ2-7, with 10 bases lining up with TRBD1. The CDR3 sequence is 16 residues long. The V gene end was trimmed by 4 bases and the J gene end by 0 bases; junction bases not matched to a gene: 9. The V gene's germline CDR1 is DFQATT and CDR2 SNEGSKA (reference sequence). The chain's CDR3 is CSATHSTGGSSYEQYF. The CDR3 DNA reads TGCAGTGCTACCCACTCGACAGGGGGCAGCTCCTACGAGCAGTACTTC.

This clonotype was seen once. The rearrangement uses TRBV7-6 and TRBJ1-5; D unclear. The V end lost 0 bases, the J end lost 11 bases, and 17 bases lay between the germline ends. Germline V gene lookup returns CDR1 SGHVS and CDR2 FNYEAQ. The CDR3 length is 15 residues. Here the CDR3 reads CASSLAPSGQETQHF. CDR3 sequence (DNA): TGTGCCAGCAGCTTAGCTCCTAGCGGGCAAGAGACCCAGCATTTT.

This chain connects TRBV4-1 to TRBJ1-1, with D perhaps TRBD1 (6 bases). The V gene's germline CDR1 is MGHRA and CDR2 YSYEKL. This CDR3 comprises 15 residues. With 0 bases removed from V and 4 bases from J, the gap between germline ends came to 12 bases. CDR3 nucleotide sequence: TGCGCCAGCAGCCAAGAAGGAGGGGGTGTCACTGAAGCTTTCTTT. Its translation: CASSQEGGGVTEAFF.

This chain joins TRBV7-9 and TRBJ2-7; TRBD2 matches at 7 bases. The germline gives CDR1 SEHNR, CDR2 FQNEAQ (reference sequence). The V gene end was trimmed by 5 bases and the J gene end by 5 bases; junction bases not matched to a gene: 18. The CDR3 contains 17 residues. The CDR3 DNA reads as TGTGCCAGCAGCAAAATGAGGACACTAGCGTCTTACAACGAGCAGTACTTC. Translated: CASSKMRTLASYNEQYF. The entire variable domain, with the rest obtained from reference TRBV7-9 and TRBJ2-7, is as follows: DTGVSQNPRHKITKRGQNVTFRCDPISEHNRLYWYRQTLGQGPEFLTYFQNEAQLEKSRLLSDRFSAERPKGSFSTLEIQRTEQGDSAMYLCASSKMRTLASYNEQYFGPGTRLTVT.

This clonotype was picked up a small number of times. This sequence joins TRBV14 and TRBJ2-5, with 11 bases aligning to TRBD1. CDR3 length equals 18 residues. The germline CDR1 and CDR2 sequences are SGHDN and FVKESK. Trimming took 3 bases from V and 4 from J; bases not matched to a gene: 13. The CDR3 spells CASSHRPSGTGGRETQYF. DNA for the CDR3: TGTGCCAGCAGCCACCGACCTTCCGGGACAGGGGGTCGAGAGACCCAGTACTTC.

This chain links TRBV20-1 with TRBJ1-4; TRBD1 agrees at 7 bases. The germline gives CDR1 DFQATT, CDR2 SNEGSKA (reference sequence). V was clipped by 6 bases and J by 7 bases; unmatched bases: 5. This CDR3 is built from 12 residues. The CDR3 protein is CSADTGVEKLFF. CDR3 DNA: TGCAGTGCCGACACAGGGGTTGAAAAACTGTTTTTT.

As for this clonotype: Possible read error: a much larger clone is one base away. The chain recombines TRBV20-1 with TRBJ2-5; weak D call: TRBD1 (6 bases). CDR1 is DFQATT, CDR2 SNEGSKA, per germline (reference sequence). The CDR3 has 14 amino acids. The V end lost 4 bases, the J end lost 4 bases, and 16 bases lay between the germline ends. In DNA, the CDR3 is TGCAGTGCTATGCCAGGACAGACACGAGAGACCCAGTACTTC. It codes for CSAMPGQTRETQYF.

The V and J genes are TRBV11-2 and TRBJ1-1; D gene unclear. V was pared by 1 base and J by 11 bases, with 14 bases between. Germline-derived CDR1 and CDR2 are SGHAT and FQNNGV. The CDR3 has 13 amino acids. This CDR3 reads CASSLGPSSWAFF. The CDR3 nucleotides read TGTGCCAGCAGCTTAGGTCCATCATCTTGGGCTTTCTTT.

The count of this clonotype is one. This may come from a read error, since a much larger clone is one base off. The chain joins TRBV5-6 to TRBJ1-1; D is uncertain. The CDR3 has 12 amino acids. Germline V gives CDR1 SGHDT, CDR2 YYEEEE. The DNA for the CDR3 is TGTGCCGGCAGCGTATCGGACACTGAAGCTTTCTTT. It encodes CAGSVSDTEAFF.

This clonotype was picked up many times. The chain carries TRBV10-3 and TRBJ2-7, with TRBD1 as a possible D gene (7 bases). This CDR3 region has 14 residues. Germline-derived CDR1 and CDR2 are ENHRY and SYGVKD. Trimming took 3 bases from V and 9 from J, leaving 18 bases between them. Here the CDR3 reads CAISDRGTAFVQYF. The CDR3 DNA sequence: TGTGCCATCAGTGACCGGGGGACAGCATTCGTGCAGTACTTC.

This clonotype was detected ten times or more. The chain employs TRBV6-5 and TRBJ1-3; no firm D call. The length of the CDR3 is 11 residues. CDR1 is MNHEY and CDR2 is SVGAGI in the germline V gene. The V end was cut by 5 bases, the J end by 6 bases, with 5 bases between. CDR3 bases: TGTGCCAGCAGTAAGGCAAACACCATATATTTT. This codes for CASSKANTIYF.

This chain uses TRBV25-1 with TRBJ2-5, with D perhaps matching TRBD1 (5 bases). Germline V lookup: CDR1 MGHDK, CDR2 SYGVNS. With 4 bases removed from V and 7 bases from J, the gap between germline ends came to 16 bases. This CDR3 comprises 14 residues. The CDR3 sequence is CASSVSGPKGTQYF. CDR3 coding DNA: TGTGCCAGCAGTGTGTCAGGGCCTAAAGGGACCCAGTACTTC. Complete variable domain (other parts from reference TRBV25-1 and TRBJ2-5): EADIYQTPRYLVIGTGKKITLECSQTMGHDKMYWYQQDPGMELHLIHYSYGVNSTEKGDLSSESTVSRIRTEHFPLTLESARPSHTSQYLCASSVSGPKGTQYFGPGTRLLVL.